Shown below are 27 T cell receptor beta chains from a single sample sequenced in a study of CD8 T cells in ankylosing spondylitis. Each CDR3 protein gets one entry after TCRdb re-called the 5' RACE reads with MiXCR. The sample includes hundreds of thousands of distinct CDR3 sequences, 8% to 11% of them seen just once. The sample was blood, either unsorted or a sorted T cell fraction (not recorded which). These receptors were obtained from a male donor with ankylosing spondylitis or in good health (not recorded which).

This clonotype occurred many times. The chain recombines TRBV20-1 with TRBJ2-1, with a possible D match to TRBD2 (7 bases). The germline V gene encodes CDR1 DFQATT and CDR2 SNEGSKA (reference sequence). The germline V and J ends were trimmed by 5 bases and 8 bases, with 22 bases remaining between them. The CDR3 runs to 15 residues. The CDR3 nucleotides read TGCAGTGCTGGAGTTGGGGGGGGGGCCGGACATGAGCAGTTCTTC. This sequence encodes CSAGVGGGAGHEQFF.

The V and J genes are TRBV2 and TRBJ2-5; 10 bases are a match to TRBD2. The CDR3 has 16 amino acids. Germline CDR1 SNHLY, CDR2 FYNNEI. The J segment lost 2 bases and the V segment lost 4 bases, leaving 7 bases of the junction unmatched. The CDR3 nucleotides are TGTGCCAGCAGTGCGATTAGCGGGGGGCGTCAAGAGACCCAGTACTTC. Residues: CASSAISGGRQETQYF. Based on the CDR3 plus reference TRBV2 and TRBJ2-5, the full variable domain is EPEVTQTPSHQVTQMGQEVILRCVPISNHLYFYWYRQILGQKVEFLVSFYNNEISEKSEIFDDQFSVERPDGSNFTLKIRSTKLEDSAMYFCASSAISGGRQETQYFGPGTRLLVL.

The chain is built from TRBV28 and TRBJ1-5; D call uncertain. CDR3 length: 11 amino acids. In germline, CDR1 is MDHEN, CDR2 SYDVKM. Trimming took 6 bases from V and 4 from J, leaving 4 bases between them. The CDR3 DNA reads as TGTGCCAGCAGCCGGAATCAGCCCCAGCATTTT. This codes for CASSRNQPQHF.

This clonotype was counted at least ten times. This chain joins TRBV29-1 and TRBJ2-1, with 14 bases lining up with TRBD2. CDR1 SQVTM and CDR2 ANQGSEA come from the germline V gene. This CDR3 is 14 amino acids long. J gave up 5 bases and V 7 bases, and 4 bases lay outside the gene matches. CDR3 DNA: TGCAGCGCCAGACTAGCGGGGGGGAACAATGAGCAGTTCTTC. It specifies CSARLAGGNNEQFF.

This clonotype occurred many times. For the CDR3, the DNA is TGTGCCAGCAGCTTCTCGACAGGCCTTGGCACAGATACGCAGTATTTT. It encodes CASSFSTGLGTDTQYF. The chain recombines TRBV7-2 with TRBJ2-3, with a weak D call TRBD1 (6 bases). CDR3 length: 16 residues. CDR1 and CDR2 from the germline V gene are SGHTA and FQGNSA. Trimming took 3 bases from V and 1 from J, leaving 14 bases between them.

The rearrangement uses TRBV7-8 and TRBJ2-2, with 9 bases fitting TRBD2. CDR1 and CDR2 (germline): SGHVS, FQNEAQ. Trimming removed 5 bases from V and 1 base from J; junction bases left unmatched: 8. This CDR3 comprises 17 residues. Written as DNA, the CDR3 is TGTGCCAGCAGCATCTCCGCTAGCGGGGTGAACACCGGGGAGCTGTTTTTT. Protein product: CASSISASGVNTGELFF.

The chain links TRBV19 to TRBJ2-7; 12 bases match TRBD2. The length of the CDR3 is 16 residues. Germline loops: CDR1 LNHDA, CDR2 SQIVND (reference sequence). Trimming removed 5 bases from V and 2 bases from J; junction bases left unmatched: 7. CDR3: CASSPRTSGVPYEQYF. For the CDR3, the DNA is TGTGCCAGTAGTCCGCGGACTAGCGGGGTTCCCTACGAGCAGTACTTC.

A few counts support this clonotype. This sequence joins TRBV11-1 and TRBJ2-7; D gene uncertain. Trimming took off 5 bases at V and 3 bases at J, with 11 bases between the two ends. Germline CDR1 is SGHAT and CDR2 is FQDESV (reference sequence). This CDR3 contains 13 residues. In DNA, the CDR3 is TGTGCCAGCAGCCTCAGGCACAACTACGAGCAGTACTTC. Amino acid sequence: CASSLRHNYEQYF.

This clonotype was observed many times. V is TRBV7-2 and J is TRBJ2-3; D is undetermined. The CDR3 contains 14 residues. Germline loops: CDR1 SGHTA, CDR2 FQGNSA. The ends were cut back, 2 bases at V and 2 bases at J, with 8 bases in the middle. The CDR3 protein is CASSLSGVTDTQYF. The DNA of the CDR3 is TGTGCCAGCAGCTTATCTGGGGTCACAGATACGCAGTATTTT.

Concerning this clonotype itself: A much larger clone is a single base away; this may be a read error. V and J are TRBV7-9 and TRBJ1-1; D remains unclear. Germline CDR1 is SEHNR and CDR2 is FQNEAQ (reference sequence). The CDR3 is 13 amino acids. Trimming stripped 2 bases from V and 1 base from J, with 5 bases between. The CDR3 nucleotides are TGTGCCAGCAGCTTATGGGAGAACACTGAAGCTTTCTTT. Protein: CASSLWENTEAFF.

The chain uses TRBV7-2 and TRBJ2-1; 9 bases align to TRBD2. This CDR3 has 15 residues. V lost 3 bases to trimming and J lost 7 bases; unmatched junction nucleotides: 7. Looked up from germline, CDR1 is SGHTA and CDR2 is FQGNSA. The CDR3 DNA reads as TGTGCCAGCAGCTTGGGGCTAGCGGGGTGTAATGAGCAGTTCTTC. Amino acids: CASSLGLAGCNEQFF.

This clonotype was seen many times. J is TRBJ2-3 and V is TRBV20-1, with D perhaps TRBD1 (6 bases). Germline-derived CDR1 and CDR2 are DFQATT and SNEGSKA (reference sequence). V lost 1 base, J lost 5 bases, and 10 bases lay in between. The CDR3 loop spans 13 amino acids. The CDR3 here is CSARVGAGDTQYF. The CDR3 coding sequence is TGCAGTGCTAGAGTGGGGGCTGGAGATACGCAGTATTTT.

The chain recombines TRBV7-3 with TRBJ1-2, with 9 bases matching TRBD1. Germline V lookup: CDR1 SGHTA, CDR2 FQGTGA. The CDR3 runs 13 residues. The J segment lost 7 bases and the V segment lost 5 bases, leaving 5 bases of the junction unmatched. The CDR3 DNA reads as TGTGCCAGCAGCGCGGGACAGGGTTTTGGCTACACCTTC. Translating it yields CASSAGQGFGYTF.

V gene TRBV7-6 combines with J gene TRBJ2-7, with D possibly being TRBD1 (5 bases). From germline, CDR1 is SGHVS and CDR2 FNYEAQ. The CDR3 is 14 amino acids. The V end was cut by 1 base, the J end by 0 bases, with 7 bases between. The CDR3 loop reads CASSLVTGSYEQYF. Written as DNA, the CDR3 is TGTGCCAGCAGCTTAGTTACAGGCTCCTACGAGCAGTACTTC.

This clonotype has ten or more counts. J is TRBJ2-1 and V is TRBV9; D ambiguous. CDR3 length equals 15 residues. The germline gives CDR1 SGDLS, CDR2 YYNGEE. V lost 0 bases, J lost 0 bases, and 7 bases lay in between. The CDR3 region is CASSVGPSSYNEQFF. The CDR3 DNA follows: TGTGCCAGCAGCGTAGGACCAAGCTCCTACAATGAGCAGTTCTTC.

This clonotype was seen repeatedly, ten times or more. The V call is TRBV5-1, the J call TRBJ2-4; tentatively, D is TRBD2 (6 bases). V lost 4 bases, J lost 5 bases, and 16 bases lay in between. The CDR3 extends over 15 amino acids. CDR1 is SGHRS, CDR2 YFSETQ, per germline. CDR3 in amino acids: CASSRAGTGENIQYF. Written as DNA, the CDR3 is TGCGCCAGCAGCAGGGCCGGGACTGGGGAAAACATTCAGTACTTC.

The table lists this clonotype with many counts. The chain recombines TRBV5-4 with TRBJ1-1; D gene unclear. Per the germline V gene, CDR1 is SGHNT and CDR2 is YYREEE (reference sequence). Trimming removed 0 bases at V and 8 bases at J, with 11 bases between. The CDR3 consists of 13 residues. The DNA of the CDR3 is TGTGCCAGCAGCTTGGGGACGGTCGAAGAAGCTTTCTTT. Amino acid sequence: CASSLGTVEEAFF.

This clonotype was seen a few times. The CDR3 nucleotides are TGTGCCGCGACCCCATTCACCGGGGACTACGAGCAGTACTTC. Translated: CAATPFTGDYEQYF. The J gene is TRBJ2-7, the V gene TRBV6-1; perhaps TRBD2 as D (5 bases). This CDR3 contains 14 residues. Germline assignment: CDR1 MNHNS and CDR2 SASEGT. Trimming removed 11 bases at V and 3 bases at J, with 20 bases between.

Worth noting for this clonotype: The junction and the germline gene differ at one end; a read error may be behind it. This CDR3 is CASSLGGTDAQYF. The CDR3 DNA reads as TGTGCTAGCAGCTTAGGAGGCACAGATGCGCAGTATTTT. This rearrangement joins TRBV7-7 to TRBJ2-3, with D perhaps TRBD2 (5 bases). The CDR3 loop spans 13 amino acids. Germline lookup yields CDR1 SSHAT and CDR2 FNYEAQ (reference sequence).

The chain carries TRBV20-1 and TRBJ1-2; D may be TRBD1 (5 bases). V lost 3 bases and J lost 8, with 19 bases in between. The CDR3 has 14 amino acids. Germline V lookup: CDR1 DFQATT, CDR2 SNEGSKA (reference sequence). The CDR3 DNA reads as TGCAGTGCTAGCACCGAGGCGGGGCGGGACGGCTACACCTTC. Translating gives CSASTEAGRDGYTF.

The chain recombines TRBV11-2 with TRBJ2-2; possibly TRBD1 or TRBD2 for D (5 bases each). There are 17 residues in the CDR3. CDR1 and CDR2 from the germline V gene are SGHAT and FQNNGV. Trimming removed 3 bases at V and 4 bases at J, with 18 bases between. The CDR3 nucleotides read TGTGCCAGCAGCTTCCGGGACCCGGGGTGGGGCACCGGGGAGCTGTTTTTT. Translating it yields CASSFRDPGWGTGELFF.

This clonotype was picked up many times. J is TRBJ2-1 and V is TRBV20-1; TRBD2 agrees at 12 bases. With V trimmed by 2 bases and J by 7 bases, 9 bases remained unmatched. Germline-derived CDR1 and CDR2 are DFQATT and SNEGSKA (reference sequence). This CDR3 region has 16 residues. The CDR3 reads CSARNPRTSGENEQFF. As DNA, the CDR3 is TGCAGTGCTAGAAATCCACGGACTAGCGGGGAAAATGAGCAGTTCTTC.

This clonotype was seen a few times. The genes are TRBV11-1 and TRBJ2-1; 8 nucleotides align to TRBD2. The V and J ends lost 1 base and 6 bases, in that order; junction bases with no gene match: 17. In germline, CDR1 is SGHAT, CDR2 FQDESV (reference sequence). The CDR3 covers 19 residues. This chain's CDR3 is CASSLVVRAGGFSGNEQFF. CDR3 nucleotide sequence: TGTGCCAGCAGCTTAGTTGTCCGGGCGGGGGGCTTTTCGGGCAATGAGCAGTTCTTC.

This clonotype was detected ten times or more. This sequence joins TRBV20-1 and TRBJ2-7; D is ambiguous. Germline V gene lookup returns CDR1 DFQATT and CDR2 SNEGSKA (reference sequence). V dropped 0 bases and J dropped 0 bases, with 6 bases sitting between them. This CDR3 has 13 amino acids. The CDR3 reads CSAREFGSYEQYF. CDR3 coding DNA: TGCAGTGCTAGAGAGTTCGGCTCCTACGAGCAGTACTTC.

Regarding this clonotype: This may be a read error, as it is one base from a much larger clone. The chain couples TRBV7-3 to TRBJ2-1; D might be TRBD2 (6 bases). CDR3 length: 13 residues. Germline CDR1 SGHTA, CDR2 FQGTGA. The CDR3 DNA sequence: TGTTCCAGCAGCCCGGACTACAACAATGAGCAGTTCTTC. It translates to CSSSPDYNNEQFF.

This clonotype was detected only a few times. The chain recombines TRBV20-1 with TRBJ2-3; 11 bases are shared with TRBD2. Germline V CDR1 and CDR2: DFQATT, SNEGSKA (reference sequence). The length of the CDR3 is 20 residues. Trimming took 0 bases from V and 2 from J; bases not matched to a gene: 16. This CDR3 is CSARDKRLAGGRWDTDTQYF. The DNA of the CDR3 is TGCAGTGCTAGAGATAAGCGGCTAGCGGGGGGCCGCTGGGACACAGATACGCAGTATTTT.

This clonotype was counted ten times or more. This chain joins TRBV21-1 and TRBJ2-2. TRBV21-1 is a pseudogene. CDR3 size: 14 residues. The CDR3 region is CASSKDGVTGELFF. The CDR3 DNA sequence: TGTGCCAGCAGCAAAGATGGGGTCACCGGGGAGCTGTTTTTT.